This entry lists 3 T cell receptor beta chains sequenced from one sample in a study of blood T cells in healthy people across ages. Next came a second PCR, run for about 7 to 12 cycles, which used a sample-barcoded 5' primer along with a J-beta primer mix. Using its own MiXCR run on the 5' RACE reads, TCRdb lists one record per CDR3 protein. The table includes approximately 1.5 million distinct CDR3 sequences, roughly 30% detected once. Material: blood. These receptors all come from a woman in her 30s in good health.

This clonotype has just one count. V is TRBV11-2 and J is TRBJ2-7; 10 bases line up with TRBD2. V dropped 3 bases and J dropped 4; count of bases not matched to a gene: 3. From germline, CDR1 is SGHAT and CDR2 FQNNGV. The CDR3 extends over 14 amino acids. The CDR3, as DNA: TGTGCCAGCAGCTTTAGCGGGAGGATGTACGAGCAGTACTTC. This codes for CASSFSGRMYEQYF.

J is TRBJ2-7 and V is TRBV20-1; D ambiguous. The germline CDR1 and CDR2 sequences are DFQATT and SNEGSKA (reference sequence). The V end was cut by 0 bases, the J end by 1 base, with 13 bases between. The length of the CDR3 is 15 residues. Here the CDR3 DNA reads TGCAGTGCTAGAGATTGGCGGACCCCTTCCTACGAGCAGTACTTC. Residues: CSARDWRTPSYEQYF.

CDR3 bases: TGCAGTGCTGACACCGGAATGGGTATGATGAAGCAGTACTTC. It is translated as CSADTGMGMMKQYF. The rearrangement uses TRBV20-1 and TRBJ2-7; D ambiguous. The CDR3 runs 14 residues. From germline, CDR1 is DFQATT and CDR2 SNEGSKA (reference sequence). V shed 5 bases and J shed 8 bases, with 22 bases lying between them.